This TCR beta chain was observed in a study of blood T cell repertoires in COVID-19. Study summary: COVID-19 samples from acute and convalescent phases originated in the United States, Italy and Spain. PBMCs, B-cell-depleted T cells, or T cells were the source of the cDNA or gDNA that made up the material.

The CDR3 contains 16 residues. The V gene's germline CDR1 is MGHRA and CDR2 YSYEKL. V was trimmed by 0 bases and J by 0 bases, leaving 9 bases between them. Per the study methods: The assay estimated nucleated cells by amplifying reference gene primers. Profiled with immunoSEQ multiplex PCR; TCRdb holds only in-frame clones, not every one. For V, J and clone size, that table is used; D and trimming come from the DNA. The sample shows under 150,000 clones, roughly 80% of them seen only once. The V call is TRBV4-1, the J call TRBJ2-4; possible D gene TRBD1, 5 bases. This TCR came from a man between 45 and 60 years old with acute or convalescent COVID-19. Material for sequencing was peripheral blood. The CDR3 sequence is CASSQDAGLAKNIQYF. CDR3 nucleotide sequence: TGCGCCAGCAGCCAAGACGCAGGGCTAGCCAAAAACATTCAGTACTTC.